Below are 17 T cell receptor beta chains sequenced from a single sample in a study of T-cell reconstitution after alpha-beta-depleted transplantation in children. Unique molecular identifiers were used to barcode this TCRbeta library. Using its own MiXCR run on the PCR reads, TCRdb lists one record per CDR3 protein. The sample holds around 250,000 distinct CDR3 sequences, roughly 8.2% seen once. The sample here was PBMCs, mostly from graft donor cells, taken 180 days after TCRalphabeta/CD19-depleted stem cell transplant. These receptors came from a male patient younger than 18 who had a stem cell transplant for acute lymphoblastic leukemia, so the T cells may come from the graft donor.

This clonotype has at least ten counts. The CDR3 here is CATSDSLGDGYTF. For the CDR3, the DNA is TGTGCCACCAGTGATTCCCTAGGCGATGGCTACACCTTC. The chain couples TRBV24-1 to TRBJ1-2, with D hard to call. V was shortened by 2 bases and J by 6 bases, with 9 bases between the two germline ends. The CDR3 has 13 residues. Looked up from germline, CDR1 is KGHDR and CDR2 is SFDVKD.

As DNA, the CDR3 is TGCGCCAGCAGCGGGCTGCCGGAGAACACTGAAGCTTTCTTT. As protein: CASSGLPENTEAFF. The rearrangement joins TRBV5-1 to TRBJ1-1; D ambiguous. Per the germline V gene, CDR1 is SGHRS and CDR2 is YFSETQ. V lost 4 bases to trimming and J lost 1 base, with 11 bases between them. The CDR3 sequence is 14 residues long.

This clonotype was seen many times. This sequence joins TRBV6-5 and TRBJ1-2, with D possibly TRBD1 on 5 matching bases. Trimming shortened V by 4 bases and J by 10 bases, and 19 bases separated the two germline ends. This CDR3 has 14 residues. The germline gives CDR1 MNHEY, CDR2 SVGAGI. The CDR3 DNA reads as TGTGCCAGCAGTTCCTCGGGGGGGATCGGTGACTACACCTTC. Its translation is CASSSSGGIGDYTF.

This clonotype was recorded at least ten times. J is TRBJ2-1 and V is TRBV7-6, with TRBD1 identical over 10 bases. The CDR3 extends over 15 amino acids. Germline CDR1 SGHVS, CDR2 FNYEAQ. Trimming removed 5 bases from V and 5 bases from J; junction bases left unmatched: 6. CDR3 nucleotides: TGTGCCAGCAGCCCCGGGACAGGGGTTCACAATGAGCAGTTCTTC. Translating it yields CASSPGTGVHNEQFF.

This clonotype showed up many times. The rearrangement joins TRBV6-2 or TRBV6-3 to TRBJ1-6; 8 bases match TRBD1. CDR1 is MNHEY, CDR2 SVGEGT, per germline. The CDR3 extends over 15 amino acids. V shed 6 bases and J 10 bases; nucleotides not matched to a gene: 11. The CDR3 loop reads CASSDSTGEASPLHF. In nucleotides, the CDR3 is TGTGCCAGCAGCGATTCGACAGGGGAAGCGTCACCCCTCCACTTT.

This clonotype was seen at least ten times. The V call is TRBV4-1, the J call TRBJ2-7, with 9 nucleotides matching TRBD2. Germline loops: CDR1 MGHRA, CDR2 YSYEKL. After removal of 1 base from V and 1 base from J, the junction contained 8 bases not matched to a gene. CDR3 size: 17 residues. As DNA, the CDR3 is TGCGCCAGCAGCCAAGTATTGTGGCGGGAGGGGTCCTACGAGCAGTACTTC. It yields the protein CASSQVLWREGSYEQYF.

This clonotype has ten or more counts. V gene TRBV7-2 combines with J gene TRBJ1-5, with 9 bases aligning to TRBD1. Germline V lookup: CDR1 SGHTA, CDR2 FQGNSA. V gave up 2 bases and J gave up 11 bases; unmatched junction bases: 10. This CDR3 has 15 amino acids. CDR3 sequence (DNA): TGTGCCAGCAGCTTAATTTGGTCAGGACAGGGGTCCCAGCATTTT. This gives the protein CASSLIWSGQGSQHF.

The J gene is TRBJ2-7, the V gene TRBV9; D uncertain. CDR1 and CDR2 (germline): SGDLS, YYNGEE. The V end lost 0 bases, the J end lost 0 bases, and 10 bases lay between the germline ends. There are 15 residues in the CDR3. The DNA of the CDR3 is TGTGCCAGCAGCGTAGGACCAGGCGGCTCCTACGAGCAGTACTTC. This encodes CASSVGPGGSYEQYF.

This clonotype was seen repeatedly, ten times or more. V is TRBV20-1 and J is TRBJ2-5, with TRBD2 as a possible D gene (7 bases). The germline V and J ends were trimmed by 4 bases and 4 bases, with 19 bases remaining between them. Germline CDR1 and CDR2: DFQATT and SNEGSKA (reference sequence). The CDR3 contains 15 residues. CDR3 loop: CSATRRTGGPETQYF. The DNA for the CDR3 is TGCAGTGCTACTAGACGGACGGGGGGCCCAGAGACCCAGTACTTC.

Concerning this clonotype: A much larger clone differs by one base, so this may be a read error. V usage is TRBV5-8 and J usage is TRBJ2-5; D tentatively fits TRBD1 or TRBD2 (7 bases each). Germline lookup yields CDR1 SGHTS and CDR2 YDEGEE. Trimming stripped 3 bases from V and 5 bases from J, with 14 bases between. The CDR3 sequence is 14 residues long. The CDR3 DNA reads TGTGCCAGCAGCTCCTACAGGGGAGGGGAGACCCAGTACTTC. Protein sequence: CASSSYRGGETQYF.

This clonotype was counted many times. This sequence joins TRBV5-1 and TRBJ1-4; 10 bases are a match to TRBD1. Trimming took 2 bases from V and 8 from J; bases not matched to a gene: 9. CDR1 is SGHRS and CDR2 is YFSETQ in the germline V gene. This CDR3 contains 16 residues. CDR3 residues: CASSFNPGQGREKLFF. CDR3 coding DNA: TGCGCCAGCAGCTTTAACCCGGGACAGGGGAGGGAAAAACTGTTTTTT. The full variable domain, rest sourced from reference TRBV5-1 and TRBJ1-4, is KAGVTQTPRYLIKTRGQQVTLSCSPISGHRSVSWYQQTPGQGLQFLFEYFSETQRNKGNFPGRFSGRQFSNSRSEMNVSTLELGDSALYLCASSFNPGQGREKLFFGSGTQLSVL.

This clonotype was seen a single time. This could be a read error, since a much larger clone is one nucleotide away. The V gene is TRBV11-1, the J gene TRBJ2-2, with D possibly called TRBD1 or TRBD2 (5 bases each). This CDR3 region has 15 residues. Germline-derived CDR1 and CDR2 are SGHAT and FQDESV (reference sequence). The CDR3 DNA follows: TGTGCCAGCGGAACCCAGGGTTCGAACACCGGGGACCTGTTTTTT. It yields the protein CASGTQGSNTGDLFF.

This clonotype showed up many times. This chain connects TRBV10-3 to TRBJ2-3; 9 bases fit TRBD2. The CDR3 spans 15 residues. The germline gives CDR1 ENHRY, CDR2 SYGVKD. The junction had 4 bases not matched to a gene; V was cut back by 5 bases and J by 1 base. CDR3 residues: CAISPLAGRTDTQYF. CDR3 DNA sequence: TGTGCCATCAGTCCACTAGCGGGTCGCACAGATACGCAGTATTTT.

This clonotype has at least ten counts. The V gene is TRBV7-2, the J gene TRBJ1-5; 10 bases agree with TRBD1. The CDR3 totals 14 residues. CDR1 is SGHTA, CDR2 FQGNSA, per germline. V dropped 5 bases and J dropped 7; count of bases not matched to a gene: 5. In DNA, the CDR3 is TGTGCCAGCAGCCTCGGACAGGGGGAACAGCCCCAGCATTTT. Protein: CASSLGQGEQPQHF. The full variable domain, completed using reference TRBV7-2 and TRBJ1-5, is GAGVSQSPSNKVTEKGKDVELRCDPISGHTALYWYRQSLGQGLEFLIYFQGNSAPDKSGLPSDRFSAERTGGSVSTLTIQRTQQEDSAVYLCASSLGQGEQPQHFGDGTRLSIL.

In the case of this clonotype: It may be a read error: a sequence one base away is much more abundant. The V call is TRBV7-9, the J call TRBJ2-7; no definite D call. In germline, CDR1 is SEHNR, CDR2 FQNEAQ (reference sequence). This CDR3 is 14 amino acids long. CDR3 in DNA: TGTGCCAGCAGGTCCGGAGACGTTTCCTACCAGCAGTACTTC. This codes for CASRSGDVSYQQYF.

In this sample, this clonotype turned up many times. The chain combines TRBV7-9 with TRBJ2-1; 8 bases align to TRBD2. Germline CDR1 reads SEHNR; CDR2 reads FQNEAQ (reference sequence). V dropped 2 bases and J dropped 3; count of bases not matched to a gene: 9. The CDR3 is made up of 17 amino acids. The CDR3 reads CASSLLGLVAFYNEQFF. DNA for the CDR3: TGTGCCAGCAGCTTATTGGGACTAGTTGCCTTCTACAATGAGCAGTTCTTC.

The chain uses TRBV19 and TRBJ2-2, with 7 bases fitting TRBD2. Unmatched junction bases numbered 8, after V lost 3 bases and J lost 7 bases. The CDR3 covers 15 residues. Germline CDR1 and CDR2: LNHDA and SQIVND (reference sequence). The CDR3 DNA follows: TGTGCCAGTAGTATTCGCGGGAGAACGATCGGGGAGCTGTTTTTT. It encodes CASSIRGRTIGELFF.